These T cell receptor beta chains were read from a single sample in a study of blood T cell repertoires in COVID-19. Generated by immunoSEQ multiplex PCR, the TCRdb table keeps only in-frame clones and is missing some. The data contain about 210,000 clones, approximately 75% of them singletons. The specimen was PBMCs or T cells enriched from blood (not recorded which). The receptors were gathered from a man between 40 and 49 years old who had recovered from COVID-19. CDR3s include the opening cysteine and the closing phenylalanine or tryptophan. Each record gives: CDR3 protein, J gene, D gene, V gene. A D gene is named only where the DNA matches it firmly.

cdr3_aa: CASSEARPDYGYTF
j_call: TRBJ1-2
d_call: -
v_call: TRBV4-2

cdr3_aa: CASSQNSQGRTDTQYF
j_call: TRBJ2-3
d_call: -
v_call: TRBV4-2

cdr3_aa: CASNVGDKGYTF
j_call: TRBJ1-2
d_call: -
v_call: TRBV19

cdr3_aa: CASTPQGQGAGQPQHF
j_call: TRBJ1-5
d_call: TRBD1
v_call: TRBV19

cdr3_aa: CASSLIYSGANVLTF
j_call: TRBJ2-6
d_call: -
v_call: TRBV7-2

cdr3_aa: CASSLPSGRAGNTGELFF
j_call: TRBJ2-2
d_call: TRBD2
v_call: TRBV5-6

cdr3_aa: CASSPTGGSGEQYF
j_call: TRBJ2-7
d_call: TRBD2
v_call: TRBV27

cdr3_aa: CSVELDEKLFF
j_call: TRBJ1-4
d_call: -
v_call: TRBV29-1

cdr3_aa: CASSIRGHTDTQYF
j_call: TRBJ2-3
d_call: -
v_call: TRBV19

cdr3_aa: CAWTRDRDEKLFF
j_call: TRBJ1-4
d_call: TRBD1
v_call: TRBV30

cdr3_aa: CAWSRPGVEAFF
j_call: TRBJ1-1
d_call: -
v_call: TRBV30

cdr3_aa: CASSQRTGTLGYTF
j_call: TRBJ1-2
d_call: TRBD1
v_call: TRBV3-1/TRBV3-2

cdr3_aa: CASKAGSSYEQYF
j_call: TRBJ2-7
d_call: -
v_call: TRBV28

cdr3_aa: CAWSVGDRGMTQYF
j_call: TRBJ2-5
d_call: TRBD1
v_call: TRBV30

cdr3_aa: CASSGRTLLLVEQFF
j_call: TRBJ2-1
d_call: -
v_call: TRBV11-2

cdr3_aa: CASSPGQGNQETQYF
j_call: TRBJ2-5
d_call: TRBD1
v_call: TRBV5-1

cdr3_aa: CASSEGRHIIF
j_call: TRBJ2-1
d_call: -
v_call: TRBV2

cdr3_aa: CASSRDRGFTEAFF
j_call: TRBJ1-1
d_call: TRBD1
v_call: TRBV5-1

cdr3_aa: CASSFVRDRGYTF
j_call: TRBJ1-2
d_call: -
v_call: TRBV5-8

cdr3_aa: CASTGTDRTQETQYF
j_call: TRBJ2-5
d_call: -
v_call: TRBV6-5

cdr3_aa: CASSLYSLWGIFSYEQYF
j_call: TRBJ2-7
d_call: -
v_call: TRBV27

cdr3_aa: CATSRTGQETQYF
j_call: TRBJ2-5
d_call: -
v_call: TRBV24-1

cdr3_aa: CATSRDGDSNQPQHF
j_call: TRBJ1-5
d_call: -
v_call: TRBV15

cdr3_aa: CASSLFPYMNTEAFF
j_call: TRBJ1-1
d_call: -
v_call: TRBV5-5

cdr3_aa: CATSSKSTYEQYF
j_call: TRBJ2-7
d_call: -
v_call: TRBV24-1

cdr3_aa: CASLGQINSPLHF
j_call: TRBJ1-6
d_call: TRBD1
v_call: TRBV2

cdr3_aa: CASSRSGRSNTGELFF
j_call: TRBJ2-2
d_call: TRBD2
v_call: TRBV5-1

cdr3_aa: CASTPQQGDYGYTF
j_call: TRBJ1-2
d_call: -
v_call: TRBV6-5